The next 23 T cell receptor beta chains were all read from a single sample in a study of T-cell memory formation after mild COVID-19. One entry per CDR3 protein, called by TCRdb with MiXCR from the 5' RACE reads. Seen here are 50,000 or so distinct CDR3 sequences, around 10% observed once, and the top ten hold approximately 12%. The sample was PBMCs or a T cell subset sorted from them (not recorded which). Source of these receptors: an adult woman who had mild COVID-19 (a few samples of this study predate the infection). Cell type and time point are not known.

V usage is TRBV6-5 and J usage is TRBJ2-7, with 12 nucleotides matching TRBD2. J gave up 5 bases and V 6 bases, and 5 bases lay outside the gene matches. The CDR3 extends over 14 amino acids. CDR1 and CDR2 (germline): MNHEY, SVGAGI. The CDR3 region is CASRLLAGGNEQYF. The DNA of the CDR3 is TGTGCCAGCAGACTACTAGCGGGAGGAAACGAGCAGTACTTC.

The gene calls are TRBV11-1 and TRBJ2-2; D may correspond to TRBD1 or TRBD2 (7 bases each). Trimming stripped 7 bases from V and 4 bases from J, with 25 bases between. The CDR3 length is 18 residues. Germline loops: CDR1 SGHAT, CDR2 FQDESV (reference sequence). DNA for the CDR3: TGTGCCAGCACCCCCCAGTCCTGGGAGGGGGCGAGCACCGGGGAGCTGTTTTTT. Translation: CASTPQSWEGASTGELFF.

The CDR3: CASSPSPTYTEAFF. CDR3 in DNA: TGTGCCAGCAGCCCGTCCCCCACTTACACTGAAGCTTTCTTT. The rearrangement joins TRBV11-3 to TRBJ1-1; D not resolved. Trimming shortened V by 5 bases and J by 3 bases, and 13 bases separated the two germline ends. Looked up from germline, CDR1 is SGHNT and CDR2 is YENEEA. The CDR3 contains 14 residues.

The V gene is TRBV12-3 or TRBV12-4, the J gene TRBJ2-2; the D gene is possibly TRBD1 (5 bases). This CDR3 is built from 16 residues. The V end lost 4 bases, the J end lost 0 bases, and 12 bases lay between the germline ends. The CDR3 loop reads CASSSRQLSNTGELFF. The CDR3 DNA reads as TGTGCCAGCAGTTCCCGACAGCTCTCGAACACCGGGGAGCTGTTTTTT.

This clonotype has more than one count but fewer than ten. This chain joins TRBV20-1 and TRBJ2-7; D is possibly TRBD1 (7 bases). The V gene lost 6 bases and the J gene lost 0 bases, with 18 bases spanning the gap. Germline V gene data show CDR1 as DFQATT and CDR2 as SNEGSKA (reference sequence). The CDR3 sequence is 15 residues long. The CDR3, as DNA: TGCAGTGCCCTCAGGGGGGAGCGGGCCTCCTACGAGCAGTACTTC. Residues: CSALRGERASYEQYF.

This chain joins TRBV6-2 or TRBV6-3 and TRBJ2-2, with 10 bases matching TRBD2. The ends lost 6 bases at V and 5 bases at J; junction bases unmatched: 9. CDR1 and CDR2 (germline): MNHEY, SVGEGT. The length of the CDR3 is 16 residues. The CDR3 sequence: CASRSRAGGPTGELFF. CDR3 in DNA: TGTGCCAGCAGATCGCGAGCGGGAGGGCCAACCGGGGAGCTGTTTTTT.

The V and J genes are TRBV4-1 and TRBJ2-5; D gene uncertain. The ends were cut back, 2 bases at V and 3 bases at J, with 13 bases in the middle. Germline V gives CDR1 MGHRA, CDR2 YSYEKL. The CDR3 runs 15 residues. Here the CDR3 DNA reads TGCGCCAGCAGCCAACAAGAGCTCCCGGAAGAGACCCAGTACTTC. Its translation is CASSQQELPEETQYF.

Worth noting for this clonotype: A much larger clonotype is one base distant, so this may be a read error. The conserved closing phenylalanine or tryptophan is absent in this CDR3, likely reflecting a read error. This sequence joins TRBV7-6 and TRBJ1-2; 10 positions agree with TRBD1. Germline CDR1 is SGHVS and CDR2 is FNYEAQ. With V trimmed by 5 bases and J by 4 bases, 4 bases remained unmatched. The CDR3 contains 14 residues. The CDR3 nucleotides are TGTGCCAGCAGCCCGCGGACAGGGGGCTATGGCTACACCTTA. Translating gives CASSPRTGGYGYTL.

There are many counts of this clonotype. This rearrangement joins TRBV7-9 to TRBJ2-2; 13 bases agree with TRBD2. The ends lost 5 bases at V and 3 bases at J; junction bases unmatched: 12. Germline CDR1 is SEHNR and CDR2 is FQNEAQ (reference sequence). This CDR3 region has 19 residues. The CDR3 bases are TGTGCCAGCAGCCGAGCAGGACTAGCGGGAGTTTGGTACACCGGGGAGCTGTTTTTT. Translated: CASSRAGLAGVWYTGELFF.

This clonotype was observed a handful of times. The chain carries TRBV3-1 and TRBJ1-2; 8 nucleotides align to TRBD1. Germline V gene lookup returns CDR1 LGHDT and CDR2 YNNKEL (reference sequence). The CDR3 spans 16 residues. The V gene end was trimmed by 2 bases and the J gene end by 2 bases; junction bases not matched to a gene: 7. The CDR3 bases are TGTGCCAGCAGCCAAACCGCGACAGGGGCGAACTATGGCTACACCTTC. Protein: CASSQTATGANYGYTF.

This clonotype has just a few counts. V gene TRBV5-1 combines with J gene TRBJ1-5; 8 positions match TRBD1. The CDR3 length is 15 residues. After removal of 4 bases from V and 3 bases from J, the junction contained 6 bases not matched to a gene. Germline lookup yields CDR1 SGHRS and CDR2 YFSETQ. The CDR3 sequence: CASSLTGADNQPQHF. In nucleotides, the CDR3 is TGCGCCAGCAGCCTGACAGGGGCCGACAATCAGCCCCAGCATTTT. The variable domain in full, completed from reference TRBV5-1 and TRBJ1-5, reads KAGVTQTPRYLIKTRGQQVTLSCSPISGHRSVSWYQQTPGQGLQFLFEYFSETQRNKGNFPGRFSGRQFSNSRSEMNVSTLELGDSALYLCASSLTGADNQPQHFGDGTRLSIL.

The chain has TRBV11-2 and TRBJ2-7, with 7 bases that match TRBD1. The ends lost 4 bases at V and 4 bases at J; junction bases unmatched: 13. The CDR3 loop spans 16 amino acids. Germline values: CDR1 SGHAT, CDR2 FQNNGV. This CDR3 reads CASSSLRGDRHYEQYF. The DNA of the CDR3 is TGTGCCAGCAGCTCTCTCAGAGGGGACAGACATTACGAGCAGTACTTC. Complete variable domain (other parts from reference TRBV11-2 and TRBJ2-7): EAGVAQSPRYKIIEKRQSVAFWCNPISGHATLYWYQQILGQGPKLLIQFQNNGVVDDSQLPKDRFSAERLKGVDSTLKIQPAKLEDSAVYLCASSSLRGDRHYEQYFGPGTRLTVT.

A note on this clonotype: Given a much more abundant clone one base away, this may be a read error. The V call is TRBV15, the J call TRBJ2-7, with 9 bases identical to TRBD1. V gave up 5 bases and J gave up 5 bases; unmatched junction bases: 7. Germline CDR1 LNHNV, CDR2 YYDKDF (reference sequence). The CDR3 has 14 residues. The CDR3: CATSDRDRVHEQYF. In DNA, the CDR3 is TGTGCCACCAGCGACCGGGACAGGGTACACGAGCAGTACTTC.

This clonotype was detected ten times or more. CDR3 amino acids: CASSQTSGGSYEQYF. CDR3 sequence (DNA): TGTGCCAGCAGTCAGACTAGCGGGGGCTCCTACGAGCAGTACTTC. V is TRBV7-2 and J is TRBJ2-7; 12 bases map to TRBD2. CDR1 and CDR2 from the germline V gene are SGHTA and FQGNSA. This CDR3 has 15 residues. V lost 6 bases to trimming and J lost 0 bases; unmatched junction nucleotides: 3.

The chain uses TRBV29-1 and TRBJ2-7; unclear D gene. V lost 2 bases and J 3 bases, leaving 5 bases between the germline ends. Germline lookup yields CDR1 SQVTM and CDR2 ANQGSEA. CDR3 length: 11 amino acids. DNA of the CDR3: TGCAGCGTTGAATGGGGCTACGAGCAGTACTTC. Translated: CSVEWGYEQYF.

V gene TRBV14 combines with J gene TRBJ2-3; D is undetermined. The CDR3 contains 15 residues. The germline V and J ends were trimmed by 1 base and 6 bases, with 14 bases remaining between them. From germline, CDR1 is SGHDN and CDR2 FVKESK. Here the CDR3 reads CASSQGLVLRDTQYF. For the CDR3, the DNA is TGTGCCAGCAGCCAAGGACTGGTCCTGAGGGATACGCAGTATTTT.

This clonotype showed up many times. CDR3: CASSQYYPPGTGSPNEQFF. Written as DNA, the CDR3 is TGCGCCAGCAGCCAGTATTATCCCCCCGGGACAGGGTCCCCGAATGAGCAGTTCTTC. The chain is built from TRBV4-3 and TRBJ2-1; TRBD1 matches 9 bases. J lost 7 bases, V lost 3 bases, and 19 bases had no gene match. The CDR3 loop spans 19 amino acids. Germline assignment: CDR1 LGHNA and CDR2 YSLEER.

This clonotype was observed at least ten times. The chain has TRBV7-9 and TRBJ2-4; 7 bases align to TRBD1. In germline, CDR1 is SEHNR, CDR2 FQNEAQ (reference sequence). V lost 1 base, J lost 6 bases, and 3 bases stayed unmatched. This CDR3 region has 14 residues. DNA of the CDR3: TGTGCCAGCAGCTTAGGGGACAGTCGAAACATTCAGTACTTC. Its translation is CASSLGDSRNIQYF.

This clonotype was counted between two and nine times. The chain links TRBV11-3 to TRBJ2-1; the D call may be TRBD1 or TRBD2 (6 bases each). Trimming took off 5 bases at V and 4 bases at J, with 15 bases between the two ends. Germline CDR1 SGHNT, CDR2 YENEEA. This CDR3 is built from 15 residues. The chain's CDR3 is CASSPQGGLYNEQFF. In nucleotides, the CDR3 is TGTGCCAGCAGCCCCCAAGGGGGGCTTTACAATGAGCAGTTCTTC. The entire variable domain, with the rest obtained from reference TRBV11-3 and TRBJ2-1, is as follows: EAGVVQSPRYKIIEKKQPVAFWCNPISGHNTLYWYLQNLGQGPELLIRYENEEAVDDSQLPKDRFSAERLKGVDSTLKIQPAELGDSAVYLCASSPQGGLYNEQFFGPGTRLTVL.

A few counts support this clonotype. The chain recombines TRBV5-5 with TRBJ1-1; D ambiguous. V was cut by 0 bases and J by 1 base, with 7 bases left in between. The CDR3 is 14 residues long. Germline V gene lookup returns CDR1 SGHKS and CDR2 YYEKEE (reference sequence). This chain's CDR3 is CASSLATGNTEAFF. Here the CDR3 DNA reads TGTGCCAGCAGCTTGGCGACGGGGAACACTGAAGCTTTCTTT.

This clonotype has ten or more counts. The V call is TRBV29-1, the J call TRBJ1-1; TRBD1 agrees at 8 bases. CDR3 length equals 14 residues. In germline, CDR1 is SQVTM, CDR2 ANQGSEA. The V and J ends lost 2 bases and 4 bases, in that order; junction bases with no gene match: 6. CDR3 loop: CSVEIRGRGTEAFF. Written as DNA, the CDR3 is TGCAGCGTTGAAATCAGGGGGCGAGGCACTGAAGCTTTCTTT. Drawing the rest from reference TRBV29-1 and TRBJ1-1, the complete variable domain is SAVISQKPSRDICQRGTSLTIQCQVDSQVTMMFWYRQQPGQSLTLIATANQGSEATYESGFVIDKFPISRPNLTFSTLTVSNMSPEDSSIYLCSVEIRGRGTEAFFGQGTRLTVV.

This clonotype appeared a few times. The J gene is TRBJ2-1, the V gene TRBV6-4; D is perhaps TRBD2 (5 bases). Germline CDR1 is MRHNA and CDR2 is SNTAGT. V was pared by 0 bases and J by 10 bases, with 16 bases between. This CDR3 spans 15 amino acids. The CDR3 here is CASSDSFEGFQEQFF. The CDR3 nucleotides are TGTGCCAGCAGTGACTCGTTTGAGGGCTTTCAGGAGCAGTTCTTC.

In its sample, this clonotype was seen many times. This chain links TRBV4-1 with TRBJ2-1; D not certain. The CDR3 consists of 12 residues. Germline V lookup: CDR1 MGHRA, CDR2 YSYEKL. Trimming cost V 5 bases and J 9 bases, with 11 bases left between them. CDR3 loop: CASSAELGEQFF. The CDR3 region has the DNA TGCGCCAGCAGCGCTGAGCTCGGTGAGCAGTTCTTC.